These 4 T cell receptor beta chains originate from one sample sequenced in a study of T-cell memory formation after mild COVID-19 (TCRdb year 2021). The library came from 5' RACE. TCRdb names Illumina NovaSeq 6000 as the instrument used. The public reads were reanalyzed by TCRdb: fastp trimming at Q25, MiXCR alignment, in-frame beta chains only. Each CDR3 protein gets just one entry, which takes the most common genes and DNA from the rows behind it. The sample yields approximately 430,000 distinct CDR3 sequences; around 22% were counted once. About an eighth of the sample is in the top ten clones. Sequencing input: PBMCs or a T cell subset sorted from them (not recorded which). Receptors originate from an adult woman who had mild COVID-19 (a few samples of this study predate the infection). The sample titles of this study are shuffled in the database, so cell type and time point are left out; the donor was told from shared clones.

The chain uses TRBV5-5 and TRBJ2-7; 7 nucleotides line up with TRBD2. The CDR3 has 14 amino acids. Germline lookup yields CDR1 SGHKS and CDR2 YYEKEE (reference sequence). V was clipped by 4 bases and J by 7 bases; unmatched bases: 11. CDR3 sequence (DNA): TGTGCCAGCAGCCCTCCACTTAGGGAGGGTGAGCAGTACTTC. Protein sequence: CASSPPLREGEQYF.

The table lists this clonotype with a count of one. The chain employs TRBV6-1 and TRBJ1-4, with 9 bases lining up with TRBD1. This CDR3 comprises 14 residues. The germline CDR1 and CDR2 sequences are MNHNS and SASEGT. V dropped 2 bases and J dropped 8; count of bases not matched to a gene: 3. The CDR3 here is CASSEKDRGEKLFF. CDR3 coding DNA: TGTGCCAGCAGTGAAAAGGACAGGGGAGAAAAACTGTTTTTT.

The rearrangement links TRBV10-3 to TRBJ2-7; 7 bases agree with TRBD1. CDR1 is ENHRY and CDR2 is SYGVKD in the germline V gene. The CDR3 is made up of 15 amino acids. V lost 0 bases, J lost 3 bases, and 5 bases stayed unmatched. CDR3 DNA sequence: TGTGCCATCAGTGAGTCGGGGGCAGGGGGCTACGAGCAGTACTTC. As protein: CAISESGAGGYEQYF.

This chain connects TRBV6-2 or TRBV6-3 to TRBJ2-2; D is unclear. Between the trimmed V and J ends, which lost 7 bases and 5 bases, there was a span of 11 bases. CDR1 is MNHEY, CDR2 SVGEGT, per germline. The CDR3 has 13 residues. CDR3 coding DNA: TGTGCCAGCATCCCCCTCGGGACCGGGGAGCTGTTTTTT. It yields the protein CASIPLGTGELFF.